This T cell receptor beta chain was profiled in a study of blood T cell repertoires in COVID-19. Study in general: Sites across the United States, Italy and Spain contributed samples from acute and convalescent COVID-19.

This clone appeared once. The CDR3 spans 15 residues. Germline V gene lookup returns CDR1 LGHNT and CDR2 FRNRAP. Trimming cost V 2 bases and J 7 bases, with 17 bases left between them. Clones were sequenced by immunoSEQ multiplex PCR, and TCRdb holds only the in-frame ones, with some missing. The sample lists 120,000 to 150,000 clones; approximately 89% were seen once. This TCR was recovered from a human donor in a cohort sampled during active COVID-19. This chain links TRBV12-5 with TRBJ1-2; maybe TRBD1 (5 bases). The sequenced material came from peripheral blood. CDR3 sequence (DNA): TGTGCTAGTGGTTTGAATCCAGGGTTGAATGCTGGCTACACCTTC. Protein sequence: CASGLNPGLNAGYTF.